Below are 6 T cell receptor beta chains sequenced from a single sample in a study of neurological immune-mediated disorders. Indicated time point: longitudinal time-point 3. From the 5' RACE reads, TCRdb called clonotypes with MiXCR, one entry per CDR3 protein. The repertoire holds about 45,000 distinct CDR3 sequences, less than 15% seen once, with more than 9.5% in the top ten. The sample comprised PBMCs. The source of these receptors is a man younger than 45 in good health.

This clonotype was counted ten times or more. The chain joins TRBV7-8 to TRBJ2-7; 7 nucleotides match TRBD2. This CDR3 contains 14 residues. Germline CDR1 reads SGHVS; CDR2 reads FQNEAQ. Trimming removed 1 base from V and 0 bases from J; junction bases left unmatched: 0. CDR3 DNA: TGTGCCAGCAGCTTAGGGACTAGCTCCTACGAGCAGTACTTC. Translated, it gives CASSLGTSSYEQYF.

As to this clonotype: A clone one base away is much larger, so this may be a read error. No conserved phenylalanine or tryptophan is present at the end of the CDR3, so a read error is the likely explanation. The rearrangement uses TRBV20-1 and TRBJ1-4, with D possibly matching TRBD1 (5 bases). V dropped 6 bases and J dropped 8 bases, with 19 bases sitting between them. Germline lookup yields CDR1 DFQATT and CDR2 SNEGSKA (reference sequence). The CDR3 has 14 amino acids. CDR3 nucleotide sequence: TGCAGTGCGCCGGGACGGATATTCGGAGAAAAACTGTTTTTA. Its protein product is CSAPGRIFGEKLFL.

This clonotype was seen only a few times. A read error may explain this, as a much larger clone is one base away. This chain connects TRBV28 to TRBJ2-1; maybe TRBD2 (5 bases). The CDR3 has 13 amino acids. CDR1 is MDHEN, CDR2 SYDVKM, per germline. The CDR3 DNA reads TGTGCCAGCAGTTTAAGGACGACTAATGAGCGGTTCTTC. The encoded protein is CASSLRTTNERFF.

Notes on this clonotype: A much more abundant neighbour one base away suggests this may be a read error. The chain is built from TRBV3-1 and TRBJ1-2; tentatively, D is TRBD1 (5 bases). This CDR3 region has 16 residues. Germline V gene lookup returns CDR1 LGHDT and CDR2 YNNKEL (reference sequence). V lost 2 bases, J lost 6 bases, and 19 bases lay in between. The CDR3 loop reads CASSQREGGANDGYTF. DNA of the CDR3: TGTGCCAGCAGCCAAAGGGAAGGTGGGGCCAACGATGGCTACACCTTC.

This clonotype came up many times. This chain links TRBV30 with TRBJ2-1; the match to TRBD1 covers 9 bases. This CDR3 has 14 residues. The ends lost 5 bases at V and 5 bases at J; junction bases unmatched: 7. The germline V gene has CDR1 GTSNPN and CDR2 SVGIG (reference sequence). The DNA for the CDR3 is TGTGCCTGGGGACAGGGGACGCAAGACAATGAGCAGTTCTTC. Amino acids: CAWGQGTQDNEQFF.

This clonotype was seen at least ten times. The chain is built from TRBV7-3 and TRBJ2-1; D might be TRBD1 or TRBD2, each matching 5 bases. CDR1 SGHTA and CDR2 FQGTGA come from the germline V gene. This CDR3 contains 13 residues. V was shortened by 2 bases and J by 6 bases, with 8 bases between the two germline ends. CDR3 amino acids: CASSLEGFNEQFF. The CDR3 bases are TGTGCCAGCAGCTTAGAGGGGTTCAATGAGCAGTTCTTC. The full variable domain, its missing parts supplied by reference TRBV7-3 and TRBJ2-1, is GAGVSQTPSNKVTEKGKYVELRCDPISGHTALYWYRQSLGQGPEFLIYFQGTGAADDSGLPNDRFFAVRPEGSVSTLKIQRTERGDSAVYLCASSLEGFNEQFFGPGTRLTVL.